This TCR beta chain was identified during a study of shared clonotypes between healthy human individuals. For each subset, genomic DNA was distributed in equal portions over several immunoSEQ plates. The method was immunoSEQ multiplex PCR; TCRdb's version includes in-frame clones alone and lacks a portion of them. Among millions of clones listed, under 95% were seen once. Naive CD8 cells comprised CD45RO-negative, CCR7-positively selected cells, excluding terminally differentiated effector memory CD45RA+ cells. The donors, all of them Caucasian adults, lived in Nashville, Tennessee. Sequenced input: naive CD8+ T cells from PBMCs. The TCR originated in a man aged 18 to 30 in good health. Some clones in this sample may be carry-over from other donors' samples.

The DNA of the CDR3 is TGTGCCAGCAGCTTGGCGGTATCTAGGTTCGGCGAAAAACTGTTTTTT. This translates into CASSLAVSRFGEKLFF. This chain joins TRBV7-9 and TRBJ1-4; the D is unclear. CDR1 and CDR2 from the germline V gene are SEHNR and FQNEAQ (reference sequence). Between the trimmed V and J ends, which lost 3 bases and 8 bases, there was a span of 19 bases. CDR3 length: 16 amino acids.